These 20 T cell receptor beta chains came from one sample sequenced in a study of blood T cell repertoires in COVID-19. The protocol was immunoSEQ multiplex PCR, while the TCRdb copy is restricted to in-frame clones and leaves out a portion. The repertoire holds about 160,000 clones, with 82% as singletons. The source material was peripheral blood. The receptors stem from an elderly woman with active or convalescent COVID-19.

As DNA, the CDR3 is TGTGCCAGCAGCTTAAGATTGTCCGCGGGAGGGACCGGGGAGCTGTTTTTT. Encoded protein: CASSLRLSAGGTGELFF. This chain uses TRBV11-2 with TRBJ2-2; 9 bases line up with TRBD2. The CDR3 has 17 amino acids. Losses at the gene ends were 2 bases for V and 5 bases for J; bases not matched to a gene: 9. Germline V gene lookup returns CDR1 SGHAT and CDR2 FQNNGV. Supplemented by reference TRBV11-2 and TRBJ2-2, the full variable domain reads EAGVAQSPRYKIIEKRQSVAFWCNPISGHATLYWYQQILGQGPKLLIQFQNNGVVDDSQLPKDRFSAERLKGVDSTLKIQPAKLEDSAVYLCASSLRLSAGGTGELFFGEGSRLTVL.

In this sample, this clone turned up a few times. This same CDR3 is encoded by further DNA sequences in the sample. The V gene is TRBV2, the J gene TRBJ1-2, with D unclear. The CDR3 totals 13 residues. The V gene's germline CDR1 is SNHLY and CDR2 FYNNEI. Trimming pared 1 base from V and 5 bases from J, leaving 8 bases between. The CDR3 sequence: CASSEDSSYGYTF. CDR3 sequence (DNA): TGTGCCAGCAGTGAAGACTCCTCGTATGGCTACACCTTC. The whole variable domain, remainder taken from reference TRBV2 and TRBJ1-2, is EPEVTQTPSHQVTQMGQEVILRCVPISNHLYFYWYRQILGQKVEFLVSFYNNEISEKSEIFDDQFSVERPDGSNFTLKIRSTKLEDSAMYFCASSEDSSYGYTFGSGTRLTVV.

The V call is TRBV5-1, the J call TRBJ2-1, with D possibly matching TRBD1 (5 bases). V was trimmed by 0 bases and J by 6 bases, leaving 10 bases between them. The CDR3 length is 14 residues. Germline assignment: CDR1 SGHRS and CDR2 YFSETQ. CDR3 coding DNA: TGCGCCAGCAGCTTGGGACAGTTAACCAATGAGCAGTTCTTC. It codes for CASSLGQLTNEQFF.

The chain carries TRBV28 and TRBJ1-1, with D perhaps matching TRBD1 (6 bases). The CDR3 length is 13 residues. The germline V gene encodes CDR1 MDHEN and CDR2 SYDVKM. V lost 10 bases, J lost 4 bases, and 16 bases lay in between. The CDR3, as DNA: TGTGCCACCGCGACAGGTATACTCACTGAAGCTTTCTTT. Amino acids: CATATGILTEAFF.

J is TRBJ2-2 and V is TRBV28; 9 bases line up with TRBD2. This CDR3 comprises 18 residues. Trimming at V came to 3 bases and at J to 5 bases, leaving 13 bases not matched to a gene. CDR1 is MDHEN and CDR2 is SYDVKM in the germline V gene. DNA of the CDR3: TGTGCCAGCAGTTTTCCCCCTAGCGGGACGAGCCGAACCGGGGAGCTGTTTTTT. This translates into CASSFPPSGTSRTGELFF. Filled out from reference TRBV28 and TRBJ2-2, the complete variable domain reads DVKVTQSSRYLVKRTGEKVFLECVQDMDHENMFWYRQDPGLGLRLIYFSYDVKMKEKGDIPEGYSVSREKKERFSLILESASTNQTSMYLCASSFPPSGTSRTGELFFGEGSRLTVL.

The CDR3 nucleotides are TGTGCCAGCAGTGAAGCCGGAGCGAGGAGCAATCAGCCCCAGCATTTT. Encoded protein: CASSEAGARSNQPQHF. This chain connects TRBV2 to TRBJ1-5; D gene unclear. The CDR3 extends over 16 amino acids. CDR1 is SNHLY and CDR2 is FYNNEI in the germline V gene. The V gene lost 0 bases and the J gene lost 1 base, with 10 bases spanning the gap.

The chain joins TRBV6-5 to TRBJ2-1; tentative D call: TRBD2 (5 bases). The germline V gene has CDR1 MNHEY and CDR2 SVGAGI. This CDR3 is 14 amino acids long. The V end was cut by 7 bases, the J end by 6 bases, with 16 bases between. CDR3 nucleotides: TGTGCCAGCACCGAAGAGGGCAGCTTCAATGAGCAGTTCTTC. This translates into CASTEEGSFNEQFF.

This rearrangement joins TRBV2 to TRBJ2-5, with TRBD1 matching over 8 bases. The CDR3 loop spans 13 amino acids. Trimming took 6 bases from V and 5 from J; bases not matched to a gene: 5. Germline V gives CDR1 SNHLY, CDR2 FYNNEI. CDR3 amino acids: CASSLTGEETQYF. The CDR3 DNA follows: TGTGCCAGCAGCCTGACAGGGGAGGAGACCCAGTACTTC.

This sequence joins TRBV5-1 and TRBJ2-2; TRBD2 is a possible D gene (6 bases). V was trimmed by 0 bases and J by 4 bases, leaving 16 bases between them. Germline assignment: CDR1 SGHRS and CDR2 YFSETQ. This CDR3 is built from 17 residues. The CDR3 sequence: CASSLAGGTGGTGELFF. In DNA form, the CDR3 reads TGCGCCAGCAGCTTGGCCGGCGGGACGGGCGGCACCGGGGAGCTGTTTTTT.

V gene TRBV28 combines with J gene TRBJ1-3, with D possibly TRBD1 on 5 matching bases. Germline loops: CDR1 MDHEN, CDR2 SYDVKM. The CDR3 runs 16 residues. V was trimmed by 2 bases and J by 4 bases, leaving 15 bases between them. The CDR3 region is CASSLGGARTGNTIYF. The CDR3 DNA reads TGTGCCAGCAGTTTAGGAGGGGCCCGAACCGGAAACACCATATATTTT.

The CDR3 DNA sequence: TGCAGTGCTAGTGCGCAGGGGGCGGAATATCAGCCCCAGCATTTT. It translates to CSASAQGAEYQPQHF. The chain couples TRBV20-1 to TRBJ1-5; 8 nucleotides match TRBD1. Per the germline V gene, CDR1 is DFQATT and CDR2 is SNEGSKA (reference sequence). Trimming removed 3 bases from V and 5 bases from J; junction bases left unmatched: 9. CDR3 length: 15 amino acids.

The chain recombines TRBV3-1 (or the pseudogene TRBV3-2) with TRBJ1-4; 7 bases line up with TRBD1. The CDR3 covers 14 residues. Trimming removed 2 bases from V and 5 bases from J; junction bases left unmatched: 2. Germline assignment: CDR1 LGHDT and CDR2 YNNKEL (reference sequence). The chain's CDR3 is CASSQNRGNEKLFF. The CDR3 DNA is TGTGCCAGCAGCCAAAACAGGGGAAATGAAAAACTGTTTTTT.

The chain employs TRBV10-2 and TRBJ2-1; the match to TRBD2 covers 11 bases. Trimming cost V 8 bases and J 4 bases; bases outside gene matches: 4. Germline CDR1 is WSHSY and CDR2 is SAAADI. The CDR3 spans 14 residues. The CDR3 spells CASLLAGEYNEQFF. In DNA, the CDR3 is TGCGCCAGCCTACTAGCGGGAGAGTACAATGAGCAGTTCTTC.

V is TRBV5-1 and J is TRBJ2-1; D is possibly TRBD2 (6 bases). The CDR3 loop spans 16 amino acids. V shed 7 bases and J shed 0 bases, with 17 bases lying between them. Germline V lookup: CDR1 SGHRS, CDR2 YFSETQ. The CDR3 bases are TGCGCCAGCGGGGGGTTGGGGACGAGCTCCTACAATGAGCAGTTCTTC. Translation: CASGGLGTSSYNEQFF. Full variable domain (missing parts from reference TRBV5-1 and TRBJ2-1): KAGVTQTPRYLIKTRGQQVTLSCSPISGHRSVSWYQQTPGQGLQFLFEYFSETQRNKGNFPGRFSGRQFSNSRSEMNVSTLELGDSALYLCASGGLGTSSYNEQFFGPGTRLTVL.

Only a few counts were recorded for this clone. J is TRBJ2-3 and V is TRBV9; D is possibly TRBD2 (5 bases). V was trimmed by 0 bases and J by 0 bases, leaving 8 bases between them. The CDR3 contains 15 residues. From germline, CDR1 is SGDLS and CDR2 YYNGEE. Here the CDR3 DNA reads TGTGCCAGCAGCGTAGGCGGGCCTAGCACAGATACGCAGTATTTT. Translation gives CASSVGGPSTDTQYF. Variable domain in full (rest from reference TRBV9 and TRBJ2-3): DSGVTQTPKHLITATGQRVTLRCSPRSGDLSVYWYQQSLDQGLQFLIQYYNGEERAKGNILERFSAQQFPDLHSELNLSSLELGDSALYFCASSVGGPSTDTQYFGPGTRLTVL.

The gene calls are TRBV10-3 and TRBJ2-7, with TRBD2 matching over 7 bases. This CDR3 has 14 amino acids. V gave up 6 bases and J gave up 0 bases; unmatched junction bases: 5. Germline V gene data show CDR1 as ENHRY and CDR2 as SYGVKD. The CDR3 DNA sequence: TGTGCCATCAGGACTGGCGGGGGCTCCTACGAGCAGTACTTC. It is translated as CAIRTGGGSYEQYF.

This chain joins TRBV4-1 and TRBJ2-2, with 11 bases fitting TRBD2. V lost 7 bases and J lost 7; bases outside the gene matches: 11. Germline CDR1 and CDR2: MGHRA and YSYEKL. This CDR3 is built from 16 residues. The CDR3 loop is CASTTSSGRADGELFF. The DNA for the CDR3 is TGCGCCAGCACGACTAGTAGCGGGAGGGCCGACGGGGAGCTGTTTTTT.

The V and J genes are TRBV5-5 and TRBJ1-5; D possibly corresponds to TRBD1 (6 bases). The germline V and J ends were trimmed by 1 base and 6 bases, with 8 bases remaining between them. The germline CDR1 and CDR2 sequences are SGHKS and YYEKEE (reference sequence). The CDR3 is 13 amino acids. The CDR3 region is CASSLQGTQPQHF. Here the CDR3 DNA reads TGTGCCAGCAGCTTGCAGGGGACTCAGCCCCAGCATTTT. The whole variable domain, filled in from reference TRBV5-5 and TRBJ1-5, reads DAGVTQSPTHLIKTRGQQVTLRCSPISGHKSVSWYQQVLGQGPQFIFQYYEKEERGRGNFPDRFSARQFPNYSSELNVNALLLGDSALYLCASSLQGTQPQHFGDGTRLSIL.

The rearrangement links TRBV7-9 to TRBJ2-1; D not certain. The CDR3 contains 12 residues. The V and J ends lost 5 bases and 8 bases respectively, with 10 bases between them. The germline V gene encodes CDR1 SEHNR and CDR2 FQNEAQ (reference sequence). This chain's CDR3 is CASSVQPDEQFF. The CDR3 nucleotides are TGTGCCAGCAGCGTACAACCCGATGAGCAGTTCTTC.

The chain couples TRBV18 to TRBJ2-6; maybe TRBD1 (6 bases). Germline CDR1 is KGHSH and CDR2 is LQKENI. Trimming left V 3 bases short and J 2 bases short, with 17 bases between. CDR3 length: 18 amino acids. For the CDR3, the DNA is TGTGCCAGCTCACCGAGAGGGCAGGGGATGGCTGGGGCCAACGTCCTGACTTTC. As protein: CASSPRGQGMAGANVLTF.